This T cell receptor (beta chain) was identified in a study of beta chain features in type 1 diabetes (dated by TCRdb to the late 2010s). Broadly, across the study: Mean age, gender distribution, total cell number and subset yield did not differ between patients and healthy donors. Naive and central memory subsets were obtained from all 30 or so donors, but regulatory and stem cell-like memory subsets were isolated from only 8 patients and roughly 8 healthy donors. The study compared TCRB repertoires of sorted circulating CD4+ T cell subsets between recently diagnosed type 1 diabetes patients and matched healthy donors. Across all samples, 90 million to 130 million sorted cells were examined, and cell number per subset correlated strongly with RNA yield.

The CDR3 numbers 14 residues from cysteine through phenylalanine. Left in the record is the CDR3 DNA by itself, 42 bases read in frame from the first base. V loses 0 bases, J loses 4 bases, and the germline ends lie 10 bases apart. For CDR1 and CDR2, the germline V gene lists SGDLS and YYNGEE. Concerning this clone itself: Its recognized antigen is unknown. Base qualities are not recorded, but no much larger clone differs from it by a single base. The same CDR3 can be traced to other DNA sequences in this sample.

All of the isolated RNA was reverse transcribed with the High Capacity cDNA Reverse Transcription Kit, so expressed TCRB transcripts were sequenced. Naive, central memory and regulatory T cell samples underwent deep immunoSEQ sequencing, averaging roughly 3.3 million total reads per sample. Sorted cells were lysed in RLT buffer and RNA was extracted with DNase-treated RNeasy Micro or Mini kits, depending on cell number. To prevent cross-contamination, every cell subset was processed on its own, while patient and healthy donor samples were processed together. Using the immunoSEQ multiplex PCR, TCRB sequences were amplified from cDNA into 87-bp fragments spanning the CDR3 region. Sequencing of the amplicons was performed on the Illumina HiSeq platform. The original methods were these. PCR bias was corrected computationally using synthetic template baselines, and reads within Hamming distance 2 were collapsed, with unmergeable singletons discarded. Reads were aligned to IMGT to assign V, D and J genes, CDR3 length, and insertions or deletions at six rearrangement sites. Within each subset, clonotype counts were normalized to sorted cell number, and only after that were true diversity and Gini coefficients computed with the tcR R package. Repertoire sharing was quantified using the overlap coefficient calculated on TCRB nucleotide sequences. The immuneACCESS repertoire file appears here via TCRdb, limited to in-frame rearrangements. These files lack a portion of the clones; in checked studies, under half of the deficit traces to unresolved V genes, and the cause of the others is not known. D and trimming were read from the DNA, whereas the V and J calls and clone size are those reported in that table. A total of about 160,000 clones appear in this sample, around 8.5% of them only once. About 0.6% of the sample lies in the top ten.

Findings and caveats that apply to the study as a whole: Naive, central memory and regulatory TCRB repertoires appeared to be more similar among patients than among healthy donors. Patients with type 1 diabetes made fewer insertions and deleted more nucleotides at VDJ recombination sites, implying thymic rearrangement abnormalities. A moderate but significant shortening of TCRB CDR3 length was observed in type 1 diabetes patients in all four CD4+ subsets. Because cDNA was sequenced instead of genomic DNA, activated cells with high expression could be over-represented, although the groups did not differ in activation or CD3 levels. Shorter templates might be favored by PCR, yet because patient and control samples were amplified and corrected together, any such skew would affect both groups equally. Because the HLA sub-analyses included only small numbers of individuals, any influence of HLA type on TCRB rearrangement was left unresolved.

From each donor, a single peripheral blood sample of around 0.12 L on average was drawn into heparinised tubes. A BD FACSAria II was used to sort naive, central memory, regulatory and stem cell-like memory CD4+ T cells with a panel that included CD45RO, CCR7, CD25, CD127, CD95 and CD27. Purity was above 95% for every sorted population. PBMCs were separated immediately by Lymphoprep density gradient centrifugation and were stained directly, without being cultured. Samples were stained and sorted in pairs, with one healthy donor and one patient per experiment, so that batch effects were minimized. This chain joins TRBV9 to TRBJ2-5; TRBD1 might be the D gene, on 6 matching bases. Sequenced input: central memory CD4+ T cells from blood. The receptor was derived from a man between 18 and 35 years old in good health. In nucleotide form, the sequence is TGTGCCAGCAGCGTAGGGGGGCAGGGAGAGACCCAGTACTTC. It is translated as CASSVGGQGETQYF.